The present T cell receptor (beta chain) was sequenced within a study of T-cell reconstitution after alpha-beta-depleted transplantation in children. The table lists this clonotype with a few counts. From germline, CDR1 is SQVTM and CDR2 ANQGSEA. The V end lost 7 bases, the J end lost 6 bases, and 24 bases lay between the germline ends. The CDR3 is 16 amino acids. Unique molecular identifiers were used to barcode this TCRbeta library. TCRdb called the PCR reads again in MiXCR, with one record for every CDR3 protein. Of roughly 200,000 distinct CDR3 sequences listed, roughly 15% are singletons. V usage is TRBV29-1 and J usage is TRBJ2-2; tentative D call: TRBD1 (6 bases). Sequencing used PBMCs from the stem cell graft donor, obtained from the stem cell graft. This receptor was identified in a human donor who donated a stem cell graft to a child with acute lymphoblastic leukemia. CDR3 sequence (DNA): TGCAGCGCTAGGTCCCAAGCAGGGGAGTACTCCGGGGAGCTGTTTTTT. Protein: CSARSQAGEYSGELFF.